In this sample, the clone carrying this T cell receptor beta chain turned up many times. The germline gives CDR1 SGHTA, CDR2 FQGNSA. With V trimmed by 3 bases and J by 9 bases, 10 bases remained unmatched. The length of the CDR3 is 15 residues. TCRdb processed the 5' RACE reads anew with MiXCR; each CDR3 protein has one entry. Among roughly 31,000 distinct CDR3 sequences listed, approximately 4.2% were seen once. These data belong to a study of early T cells in non-severe SARS-CoV-2 infection. The clonotype originates from an adult who was a healthcare worker with PCR-confirmed SARS-CoV-2 infection or an uninfected control (not recorded which). The chain employs TRBV7-2 and TRBJ2-1; 8 bases map to TRBD2. Material: whole blood. The CDR3 bases are TGTGCCAGCAGCTTCGCGGAAGCGGGAGTGCTTGAGCAGTTCTTC. Its translation: CASSFAEAGVLEQFF.